The source of this T cell receptor beta chain is a study of blood T cell repertoires in COVID-19. Study context: T cells, B-cell-depleted T cells, or PBMCs supplied cDNA or gDNA.

Produced via immunoSEQ multiplex PCR; TCRdb's table is partial and in-frame only. The table records about 270,000 clones, 85% of them present only once. The ends lost 8 bases at V and 4 bases at J; junction bases unmatched: 10. Per germline, CDR1 MNHEY and CDR2 SVGAGI. The CDR3 is made up of 14 amino acids. The sequenced sample consisted of peripheral blood. This chain joins TRBV6-5 and TRBJ2-7; 8 bases match TRBD1. The source is a human donor in a cohort sampled during active COVID-19. The CDR3 sequence is CASYVRGLKYEQYF. The CDR3 coding sequence is TGTGCCAGCTATGTCAGGGGGCTGAAATACGAGCAGTACTTC.